This entry is about one TCR beta chain. After removal of 3 bases from V and 5 bases from J, the junction contained 2 bases not matched to a gene. CDR3 size: 14 residues. Germline loops: CDR1 LNHNV, CDR2 YYDKDF (reference sequence). The data belong to a study of blood T cell repertoires in COVID-19. For the study at large: The United States, Italy and Spain provided the acute and convalescent COVID-19 samples. T cells, B-cell-depleted T cells, or PBMCs supplied cDNA or gDNA.

As processed by the authors: Amplified reference gene primers provided the basis for estimating nucleated cell counts. This table comes from immunoSEQ multiplex PCR, and its TCRdb copy is limited to in-frame clones, with some not included. V, J and clone size derive from that table, while D and trimming were established from the DNA sequence. The sample has about 150,000 clones; under 90% are singletons. In assigning cohorts, the study relied on participant-reported clinical history. The origin of this receptor is a man in his forties or fifties who had recovered from COVID-19. The sample consisted of PBMCs or T cells enriched from blood (not recorded which). The rearrangement links TRBV15 to TRBJ2-1; 9 bases are shared with TRBD2. The CDR3 protein is CATSRRGGHNEQFF. The CDR3 coding sequence is TGTGCCACCAGCAGGCGGGGGGGCCACAATGAGCAGTTCTTC.